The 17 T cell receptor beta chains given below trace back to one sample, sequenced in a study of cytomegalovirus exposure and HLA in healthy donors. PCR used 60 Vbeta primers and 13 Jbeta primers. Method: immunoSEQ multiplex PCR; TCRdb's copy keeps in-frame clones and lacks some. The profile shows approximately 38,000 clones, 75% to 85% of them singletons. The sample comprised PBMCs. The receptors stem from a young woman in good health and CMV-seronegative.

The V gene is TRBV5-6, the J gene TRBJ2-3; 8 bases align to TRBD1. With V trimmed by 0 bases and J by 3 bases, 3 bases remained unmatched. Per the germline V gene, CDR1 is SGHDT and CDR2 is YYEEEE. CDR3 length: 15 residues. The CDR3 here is CASSLVGQGTDTQYF. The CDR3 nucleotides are TGTGCCAGCAGCTTGGTCGGACAGGGAACAGATACGCAGTATTTT.

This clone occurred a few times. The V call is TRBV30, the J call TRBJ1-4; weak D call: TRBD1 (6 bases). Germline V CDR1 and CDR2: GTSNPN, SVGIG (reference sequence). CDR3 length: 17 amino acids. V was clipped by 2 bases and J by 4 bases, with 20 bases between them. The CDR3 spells CAWSRGTTAYFNEKLFF. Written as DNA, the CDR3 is TGTGCCTGGAGTAGAGGGACAACCGCTTATTTTAATGAAAAACTGTTTTTT.

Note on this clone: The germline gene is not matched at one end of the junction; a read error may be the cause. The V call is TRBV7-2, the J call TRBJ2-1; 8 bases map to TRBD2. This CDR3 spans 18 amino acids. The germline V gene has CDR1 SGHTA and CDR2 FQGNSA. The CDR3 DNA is TGTGCCAGCAGCTTAGCATCAGCCAGCGGGAGCTCCTACAATGAGCAGCTCTTC. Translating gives CASSLASASGSSYNEQLF. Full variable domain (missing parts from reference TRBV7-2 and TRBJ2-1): GAGVSQSPSNKVTEKGKDVELRCDPISGHTALYWYRQSLGQGLEFLIYFQGNSAPDKSGLPSDRFSAERTGGSVSTLTIQRTQQEDSAVYLCASSLASASGSSYNEQLFGPGTRLTVL.

CDR3 sequence (DNA): TGTGCCAGCAGCAAACCCGGGACAGGGAACTACGAGCAGTACTTC. Encoded protein: CASSKPGTGNYEQYF. This chain connects TRBV28 to TRBJ2-7; 9 nucleotides align to TRBD1. CDR1 and CDR2 (germline): MDHEN, SYDVKM. The CDR3 loop spans 15 amino acids. Trimming at V came to 6 bases and at J to 3 bases, leaving 9 bases not matched to a gene.

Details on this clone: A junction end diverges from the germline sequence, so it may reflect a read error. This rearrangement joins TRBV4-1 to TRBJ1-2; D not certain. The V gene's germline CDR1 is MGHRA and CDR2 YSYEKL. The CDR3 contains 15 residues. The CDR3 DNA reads TGCGCCAGCAGCCAAGATTCCGGAACTAACTATGGCTACCCCTTC. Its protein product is CASSQDSGTNYGYPF.

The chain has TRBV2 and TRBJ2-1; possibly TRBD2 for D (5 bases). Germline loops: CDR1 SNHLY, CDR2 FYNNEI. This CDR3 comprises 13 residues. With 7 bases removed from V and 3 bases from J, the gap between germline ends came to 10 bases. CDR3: CASKGGLYNEQFF. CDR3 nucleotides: TGTGCCAGCAAAGGCGGACTCTACAATGAGCAGTTCTTC.

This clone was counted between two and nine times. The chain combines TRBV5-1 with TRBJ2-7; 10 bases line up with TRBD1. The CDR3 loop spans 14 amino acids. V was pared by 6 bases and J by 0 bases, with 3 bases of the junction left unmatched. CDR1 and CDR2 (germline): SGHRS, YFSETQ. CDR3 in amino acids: CASKGDRGSYEQYF. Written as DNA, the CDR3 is TGCGCCAGCAAAGGGGACAGGGGCTCCTACGAGCAGTACTTC. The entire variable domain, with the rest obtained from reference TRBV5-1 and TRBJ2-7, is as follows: KAGVTQTPRYLIKTRGQQVTLSCSPISGHRSVSWYQQTPGQGLQFLFEYFSETQRNKGNFPGRFSGRQFSNSRSEMNVSTLELGDSALYLCASKGDRGSYEQYFGPGTRLTVT.

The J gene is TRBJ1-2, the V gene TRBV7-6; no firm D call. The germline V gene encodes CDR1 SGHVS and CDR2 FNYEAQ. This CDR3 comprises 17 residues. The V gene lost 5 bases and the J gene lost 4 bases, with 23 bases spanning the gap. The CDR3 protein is CASSLGLGDAASYGYTF. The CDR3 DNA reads TGTGCCAGCAGCCTAGGTCTCGGGGATGCGGCTAGCTATGGCTACACCTTC.

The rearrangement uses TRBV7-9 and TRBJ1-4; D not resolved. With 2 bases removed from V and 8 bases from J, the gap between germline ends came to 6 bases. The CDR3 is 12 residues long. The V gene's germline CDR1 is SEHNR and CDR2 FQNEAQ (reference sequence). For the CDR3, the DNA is TGTGCCAGCAGCTTAAGGGAGGAAAAACTGTTTTTT. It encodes CASSLREEKLFF.

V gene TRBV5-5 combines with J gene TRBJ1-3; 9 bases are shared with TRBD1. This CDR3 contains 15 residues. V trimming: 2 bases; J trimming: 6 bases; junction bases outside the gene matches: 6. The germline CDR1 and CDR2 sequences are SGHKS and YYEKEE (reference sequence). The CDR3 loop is CASSFPGTGINTIYF. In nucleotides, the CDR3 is TGTGCCAGCAGCTTCCCCGGGACAGGGATAAACACCATATATTTT.

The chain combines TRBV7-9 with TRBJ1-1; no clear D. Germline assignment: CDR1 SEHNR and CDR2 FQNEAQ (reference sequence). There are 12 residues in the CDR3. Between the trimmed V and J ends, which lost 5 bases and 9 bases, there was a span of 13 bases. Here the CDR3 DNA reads TGTGCCAGCAGCACGAACCGGGATAAAGCTTTCTTT. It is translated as CASSTNRDKAFF.

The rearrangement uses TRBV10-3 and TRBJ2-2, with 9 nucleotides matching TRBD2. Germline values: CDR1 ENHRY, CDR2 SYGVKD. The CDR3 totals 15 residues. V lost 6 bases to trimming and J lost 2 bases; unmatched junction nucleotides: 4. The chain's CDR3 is CAISVAGDNTGELFF. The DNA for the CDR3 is TGTGCCATCAGCGTAGCGGGAGATAACACCGGGGAGCTGTTTTTT.

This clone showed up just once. The CDR3: CASSTQGEVLNTEAFF. In DNA, the CDR3 is TGCGCCAGCAGCACTCAGGGGGAAGTATTGAACACTGAAGCTTTCTTT. This chain joins TRBV5-1 and TRBJ1-1; the match to TRBD1 covers 7 bases. V lost 4 bases to trimming and J lost 0 bases; unmatched junction nucleotides: 9. The CDR3 length is 16 residues. Germline-derived CDR1 and CDR2 are SGHRS and YFSETQ.

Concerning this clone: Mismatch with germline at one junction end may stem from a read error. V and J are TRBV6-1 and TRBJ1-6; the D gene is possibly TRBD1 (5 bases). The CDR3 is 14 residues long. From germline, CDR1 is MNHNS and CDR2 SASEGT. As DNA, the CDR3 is TGTGCCAGCAGCACCGAAGGGGAAAGTTCACCCCTCAACTTT. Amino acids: CASSTEGESSPLNF.

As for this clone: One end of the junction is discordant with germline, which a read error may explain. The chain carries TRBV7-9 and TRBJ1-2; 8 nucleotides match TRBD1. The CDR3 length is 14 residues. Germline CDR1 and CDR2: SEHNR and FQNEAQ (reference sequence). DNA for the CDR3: TGTGCCAGCAACGAGGGACAGGCGTCCTATGGCTACCCCTTC. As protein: CASNEGQASYGYPF.

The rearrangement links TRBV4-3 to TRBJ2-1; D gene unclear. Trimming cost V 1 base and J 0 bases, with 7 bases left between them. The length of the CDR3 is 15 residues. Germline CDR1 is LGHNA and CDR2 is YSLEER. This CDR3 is CASSQVVSSYNEQFF. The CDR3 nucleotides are TGCGCCAGCAGCCAAGTGGTGAGCTCCTACAATGAGCAGTTCTTC.

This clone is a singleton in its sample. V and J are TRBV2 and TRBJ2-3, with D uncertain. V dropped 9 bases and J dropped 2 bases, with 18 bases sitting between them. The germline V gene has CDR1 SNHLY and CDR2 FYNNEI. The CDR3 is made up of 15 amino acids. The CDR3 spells CASSPELGSTDTQYF. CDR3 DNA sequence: TGTGCCAGTTCCCCTGAGCTAGGATCCACAGATACGCAGTATTTT.